This entry features one TCR beta chain sequence. Sequenced by immunoSEQ multiplex PCR; TCRdb stores in-frame clones only, minus some. This repertoire includes some 190,000 clones. The length of the CDR3 is 14 residues. CDR1 SEHNR and CDR2 FQNEAQ come from the germline V gene (reference sequence). V gave up 5 bases and J gave up 7 bases; unmatched junction bases: 3. The data belong to a study of control samples from healthy donors and cancer patients. The sample was blood. The rearrangement uses TRBV7-9 and TRBJ1-5, with 12 bases matching TRBD1. This clonotype originated in a woman younger than 45 in good health. The CDR3 loop is CASSPGTGGQPQHF. The CDR3 DNA sequence: TGTGCCAGCAGCCCCGGGACAGGGGGCCAGCCCCAGCATTTT. Based on the CDR3 plus reference TRBV7-9 and TRBJ1-5, the full variable domain is DTGVSQNPRHKITKRGQNVTFRCDPISEHNRLYWYRQTLGQGPEFLTYFQNEAQLEKSRLLSDRFSAERPKGSFSTLEIQRTEQGDSAMYLCASSPGTGGQPQHFGDGTRLSIL.